The clone carrying this TCR beta chain was seen a few times. V was cut by 0 bases and J by 8 bases, with 9 bases left in between. Germline V gene sequence: CDR1 MGHRA, CDR2 YSYEKL. This CDR3 has 13 residues. These data are taken from a study of blood T cell repertoires in COVID-19. Study overall: Whether acute or convalescent, the COVID-19 samples came from the United States, Italy and Spain. Sources were T cells, B-cell-depleted T cells, or PBMCs; the material itself was cDNA or gDNA.

The age range of participants was about 18 to 95 years, with residence in approximately 25 US areas. In the authors' methods: How many nucleated cells were present was estimated from reference gene primer amplification. Profiling relied on immunoSEQ multiplex PCR, and the TCRdb table lists in-frame clones only, not all of them. V, J and clone size are taken as reported in that table, and D and trimming were inferred from the DNA itself. The sample has 140,000 to 150,000 clones, about 85% seen once. The chain couples TRBV4-1 to TRBJ2-3; D is possibly TRBD2 (5 bases). Specimen: PBMCs or T cells enriched from blood (not recorded which). This TCR was sampled from a woman aged 40 to 50 who had recovered from COVID-19. CDR3: CASSQDAAGTQYF. CDR3 in DNA: TGCGCCAGCAGCCAAGATGCTGCGGGTACGCAGTATTTT.